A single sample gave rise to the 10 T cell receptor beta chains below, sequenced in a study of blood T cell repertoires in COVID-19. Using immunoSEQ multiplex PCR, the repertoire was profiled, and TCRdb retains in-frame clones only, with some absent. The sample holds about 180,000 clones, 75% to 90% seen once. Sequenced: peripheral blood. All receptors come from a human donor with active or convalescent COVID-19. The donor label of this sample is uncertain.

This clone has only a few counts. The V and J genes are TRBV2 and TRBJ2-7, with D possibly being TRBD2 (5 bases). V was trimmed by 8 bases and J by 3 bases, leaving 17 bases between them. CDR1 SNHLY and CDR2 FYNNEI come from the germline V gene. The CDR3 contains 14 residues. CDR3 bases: TGTGCCAGCCACCCCGACGGGGAAGGCTACGAGCAGTACTTC. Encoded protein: CASHPDGEGYEQYF.

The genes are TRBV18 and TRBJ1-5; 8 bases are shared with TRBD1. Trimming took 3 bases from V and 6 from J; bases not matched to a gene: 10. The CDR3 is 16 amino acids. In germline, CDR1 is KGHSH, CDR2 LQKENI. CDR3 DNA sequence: TGTGCCAGCTCACCCTCGGACAGGGTAGTCCTTCAGCCCCAGCATTTT. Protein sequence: CASSPSDRVVLQPQHF.

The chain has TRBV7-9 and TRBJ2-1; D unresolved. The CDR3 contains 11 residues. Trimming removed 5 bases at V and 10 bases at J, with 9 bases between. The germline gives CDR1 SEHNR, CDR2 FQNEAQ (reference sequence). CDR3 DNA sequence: TGTGCCAGCAGCCCTGCCCGGGAGCAGTTCTTC. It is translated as CASSPAREQFF.

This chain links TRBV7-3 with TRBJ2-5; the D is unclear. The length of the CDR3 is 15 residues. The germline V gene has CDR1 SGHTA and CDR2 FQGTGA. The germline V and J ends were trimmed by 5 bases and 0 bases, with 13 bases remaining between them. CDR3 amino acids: CASSPWPGHQETQYF. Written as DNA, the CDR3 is TGTGCCAGCAGCCCCTGGCCAGGCCACCAAGAGACCCAGTACTTC.

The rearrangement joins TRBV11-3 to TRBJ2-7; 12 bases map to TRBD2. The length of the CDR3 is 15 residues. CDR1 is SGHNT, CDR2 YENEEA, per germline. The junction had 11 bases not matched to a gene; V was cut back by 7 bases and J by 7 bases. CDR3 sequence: CASTLTTSGRREQYF. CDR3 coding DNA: TGTGCCAGCACCCTTACCACTAGCGGGAGGCGAGAGCAGTACTTC.

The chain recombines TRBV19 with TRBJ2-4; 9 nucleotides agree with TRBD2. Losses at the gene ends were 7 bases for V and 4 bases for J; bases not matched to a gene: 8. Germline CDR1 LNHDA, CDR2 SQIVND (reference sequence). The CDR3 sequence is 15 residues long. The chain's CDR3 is CASTQAGGKKNIQYF. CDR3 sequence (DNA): TGTGCCAGTACCCAAGCGGGAGGAAAGAAAAACATTCAGTACTTC.

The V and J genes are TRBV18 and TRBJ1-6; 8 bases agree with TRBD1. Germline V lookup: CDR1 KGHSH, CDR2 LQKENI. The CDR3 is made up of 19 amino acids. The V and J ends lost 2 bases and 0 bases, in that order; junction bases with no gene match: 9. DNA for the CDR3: TGTGCCAGCTCACCATTCGGACAGGGCCCGAGCTCCTATAATTCACCCCTCCACTTT. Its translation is CASSPFGQGPSSYNSPLHF.

CDR3 sequence (DNA): TGCGCCAGCAGCCCACGGACAGGGGCTGGCTACACCTTC. Its protein is CASSPRTGAGYTF. This chain links TRBV5-1 with TRBJ1-2; 9 positions match TRBD1. V lost 4 bases and J lost 7; bases outside the gene matches: 5. CDR1 and CDR2 (germline): SGHRS, YFSETQ. The CDR3 loop spans 13 amino acids.

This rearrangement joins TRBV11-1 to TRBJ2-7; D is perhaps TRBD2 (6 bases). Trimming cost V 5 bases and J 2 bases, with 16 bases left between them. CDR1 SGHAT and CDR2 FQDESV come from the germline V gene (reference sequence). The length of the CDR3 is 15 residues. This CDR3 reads CASSQSHGEAYEQYF. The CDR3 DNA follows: TGTGCCAGCAGCCAATCTCACGGGGAGGCCTACGAGCAGTACTTC.

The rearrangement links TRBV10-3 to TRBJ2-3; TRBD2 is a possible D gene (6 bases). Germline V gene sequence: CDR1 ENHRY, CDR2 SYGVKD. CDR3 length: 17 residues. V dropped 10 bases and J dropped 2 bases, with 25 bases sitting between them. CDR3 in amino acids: CATSSELVAGTTDTQYF. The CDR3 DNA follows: TGTGCCACGTCGTCTGAATTGGTGGCGGGGACCACAGATACGCAGTATTTT.